This is a list of T cell receptor beta chains from one sample in a study of T cells in Graves' hyperthyroidism and ophthalmopathy. TCRdb redid the calling of the multiplex PCR reads with MiXCR, one entry per CDR3 protein. The data hold nearly 600,000 distinct CDR3 sequences, with more than 11% observed a single time. The sample was blood. Receptor source: a young woman with Graves' hyperthyroidism that later progressed to Graves' ophthalmopathy. Both conserved end residues are part of each CDR3. The order of the fields is clone size, V gene, D gene, J gene, CDR3 DNA, CDR3 protein. The D gene is left open where the match is weak. Size tells how often a clone was seen (once, few, many) or the class of an expanded clone, and some rows leave it out.

clone size: many
V gene: TRBV2
D gene: .
J gene: TRBJ2-5
CDR3 DNA: TGTGCCAGCAGTCTGGACCAGTACTTC
CDR3 protein: CASSLDQYF

clone size: many
V gene: TRBV27
D gene: .
J gene: TRBJ1-5
CDR3 DNA: TGTGCCAGCAGTAATACCCAGATCTCGGGAAGCAATCAGCCCCAGCATTTT
CDR3 protein: CASSNTQISGSNQPQHF

clone size: .
V gene: TRBV11-3
D gene: .
J gene: TRBJ2-3
CDR3 DNA: TGTGCCAGCAGCTTCGGAAGGGGCACAGATACGCAGTATTTT
CDR3 protein: CASSFGRGTDTQYF

clone size: .
V gene: TRBV24-1
D gene: .
J gene: TRBJ2-7
CDR3 DNA: TGTGCCACCAGTGATTCGAGGGGACGGGCCTCCTACGAGCAGTACTTC
CDR3 protein: CATSDSRGRASYEQYF

clone size: many
V gene: TRBV20-1
D gene: .
J gene: TRBJ1-2
CDR3 DNA: TGCAGTGCCGGTGGGGGGGGGAGCTATGGCTACACCTTC
CDR3 protein: CSAGGGGSYGYTF

clone size: many
V gene: TRBV12-3/TRBV12-4
D gene: TRBD2
J gene: TRBJ2-1
CDR3 DNA: TGTGCCAGCAGTTCTACGACTAGCGGGTCCAATGAGCAGTTCTTC
CDR3 protein: CASSSTTSGSNEQFF

clone size: .
V gene: TRBV5-1
D gene: .
J gene: TRBJ1-2
CDR3 DNA: TGCGCCAGCGGCTTGGAAGCCCTGAGTGCAGGGGTACCCTATGGCTACACCTTC
CDR3 protein: CASGLEALSAGVPYGYTF

clone size: many
V gene: TRBV7-2
D gene: TRBD2
J gene: TRBJ2-7
CDR3 DNA: TGTGCCAGCAGCTTACAGCGGGATAAGGGCGAGCAGTACTTC
CDR3 protein: CASSLQRDKGEQYF

clone size: .
V gene: TRBV4-3
D gene: TRBD2
J gene: TRBJ2-1
CDR3 DNA: TGCGCCAGCAGCCAAGAACGGGAGCTAGCGGAATACCTATACAATGAGCAGTTCTTC
CDR3 protein: CASSQERELAEYLYNEQFF

clone size: many
V gene: TRBV5-4
D gene: .
J gene: TRBJ2-4
CDR3 DNA: TGTGCCAGCAGCCCCCGGGGTGACCTCGGGGACATTCAGTACTTC
CDR3 protein: CASSPRGDLGDIQYF

clone size: many
V gene: TRBV20-1
D gene: TRBD2
J gene: TRBJ2-2
CDR3 DNA: TGCAGTGCTAGATCGACTAGCGTGAACACCGGGGAGCTGTTTTTT
CDR3 protein: CSARSTSVNTGELFF

clone size: .
V gene: TRBV18
D gene: .
J gene: TRBJ2-2
CDR3 DNA: TGTGCCAGCTCACGGAACCGTCAGTTAACAGGATCCCCGGGGGAGCTGTTTTTT
CDR3 protein: CASSRNRQLTGSPGELFF

clone size: many
V gene: TRBV6-1
D gene: TRBD1
J gene: TRBJ1-5
CDR3 DNA: TGTGCCAGCAGTGAAGCGGGTCCACAGGGGCAGCCCCAGCATTTT
CDR3 protein: CASSEAGPQGQPQHF

clone size: many
V gene: TRBV6-2/TRBV6-3
D gene: TRBD2
J gene: TRBJ2-5
CDR3 DNA: TGTGCCAGCAGCCAAACCTGGACTAGCGGGACCGACACCCAGTACTTC
CDR3 protein: CASSQTWTSGTDTQYF

clone size: .
V gene: TRBV20-1
D gene: .
J gene: TRBJ2-1
CDR3 DNA: TGCAGTGCTAGAGTCGGGGTACTCAATGAGCAGTTCTTC
CDR3 protein: CSARVGVLNEQFF